A single count supports the clone carrying this T cell receptor (beta chain). What it binds is not known. CDR1 MNHEY and CDR2 SVGAGI come from the germline V gene. V was shortened by 6 bases and J by 7 bases, with 10 bases between the two germline ends. This CDR3 is 12 amino acids long. The sample comes from a study of OX40 agonist ivuxolimab in advanced cancers. For the study at large: Three patients responded partially, comprising one with hepatocellular carcinoma and two with cutaneous melanoma.

Overall study findings and caveats: Among some nonresponders, normalized T-cell clonal expansion was also low. At 0.1 to 3.0 mg/kg and by week 6, CD4+ and CD8+ T cells in the blood had expanded clonally. Partial responders at 0.1-3.0 mg/kg showed near-lowest clonal expansion.

Assay: immunoSEQ multiplex PCR; the TCRdb copy retains only in-frame clones and omits some. The sample has tens of thousands of clones, roughly 84% seen once. This TCR was recovered from an adult with an advanced solid tumor such as melanoma, head and neck, liver or kidney cancer. The material was CD4+ or CD8+ T cells sorted from blood, obtained in a trial of the OX40 agonist ivuxolimab. The chain is built from TRBV6-5 and TRBJ2-1, with D possibly TRBD2 on 5 matching bases. For the CDR3, the DNA is TGTGCCAGCAGCCAAACTAGGAATGAGCAGTTCTTC. Translation: CASSQTRNEQFF.